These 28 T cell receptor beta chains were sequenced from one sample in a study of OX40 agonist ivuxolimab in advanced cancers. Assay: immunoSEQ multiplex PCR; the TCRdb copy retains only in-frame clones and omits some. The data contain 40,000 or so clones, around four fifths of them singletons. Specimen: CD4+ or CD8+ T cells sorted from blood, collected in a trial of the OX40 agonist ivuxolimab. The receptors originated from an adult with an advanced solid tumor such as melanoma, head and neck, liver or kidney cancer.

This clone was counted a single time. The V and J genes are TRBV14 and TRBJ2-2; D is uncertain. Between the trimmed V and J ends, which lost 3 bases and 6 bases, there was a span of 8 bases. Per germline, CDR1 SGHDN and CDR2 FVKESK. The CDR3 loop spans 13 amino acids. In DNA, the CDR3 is TGTGCCAGCAGCCAGAACAGAGCCGGGGAGCTGTTTTTT. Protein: CASSQNRAGELFF.

CDR3 in amino acids: CASSDLGLSWPQHF. CDR3 bases: TGTGCCAGCAGTGATCTCGGACTCTCGTGGCCCCAGCATTTT. The J gene is TRBJ1-5, the V gene TRBV6-1, with D hard to call. The CDR3 length is 14 residues. The germline gives CDR1 MNHNS, CDR2 SASEGT. The ends were cut back, 3 bases at V and 9 bases at J, with 15 bases in the middle.

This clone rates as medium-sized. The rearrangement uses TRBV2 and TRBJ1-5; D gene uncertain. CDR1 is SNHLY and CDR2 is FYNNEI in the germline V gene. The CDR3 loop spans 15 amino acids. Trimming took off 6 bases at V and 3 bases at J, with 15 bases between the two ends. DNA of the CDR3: TGTGCCAGCAGGGAGGGATCGTTCCACAATCAGCCCCAGCATTTT. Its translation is CASREGSFHNQPQHF.

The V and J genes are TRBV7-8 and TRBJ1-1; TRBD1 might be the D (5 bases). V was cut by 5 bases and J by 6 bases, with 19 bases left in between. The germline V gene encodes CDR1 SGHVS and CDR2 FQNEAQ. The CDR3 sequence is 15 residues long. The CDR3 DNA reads TGTGCCAGCAGCCCCCTGGCGGGGGTGGTGGCTGAAGCTTTCTTT. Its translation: CASSPLAGVVAEAFF.

For the CDR3, the DNA is TGTGCCACCAGCAGAGGCGGGGGAGGTAGGAACAATGAGCAGTTCTTC. Translated, it gives CATSRGGGGRNNEQFF. This rearrangement joins TRBV15 to TRBJ2-1, with TRBD2 matching 7 bases. J gave up 5 bases and V 1 base, and 8 bases lay outside the gene matches. CDR3 size: 16 residues. Per the germline V gene, CDR1 is LNHNV and CDR2 is YYDKDF (reference sequence). Complete variable domain (other parts from reference TRBV15 and TRBJ2-1): DAMVIQNPRYQVTQFGKPVTLSCSQTLNHNVMYWYQQKSSQAPKLLFHYYDKDFNNEADTPDNFQSRRPNTSFCFLDIRSPGLGDTAMYLCATSRGGGGRNNEQFFGPGTRLTVL.

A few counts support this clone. CDR3: CAWNLVTEAFF. CDR3 nucleotide sequence: TGTGCCTGGAATTTGGTCACTGAAGCTTTCTTT. The J gene is TRBJ1-1, the V gene TRBV30, with no clear D. The CDR3 is 11 amino acids. V was clipped by 4 bases and J by 4 bases, with 7 bases between them. Germline CDR1 reads GTSNPN; CDR2 reads SVGIG (reference sequence).

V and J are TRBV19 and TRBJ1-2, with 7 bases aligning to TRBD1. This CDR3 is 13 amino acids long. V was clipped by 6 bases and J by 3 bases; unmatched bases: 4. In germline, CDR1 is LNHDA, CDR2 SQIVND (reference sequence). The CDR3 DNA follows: TGTGCCAGTAGCCGGGGACAGTACTATGGCTACACCTTC. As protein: CASSRGQYYGYTF.

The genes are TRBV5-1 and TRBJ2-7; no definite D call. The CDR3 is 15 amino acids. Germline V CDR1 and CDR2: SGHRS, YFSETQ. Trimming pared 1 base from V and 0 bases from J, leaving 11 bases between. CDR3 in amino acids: CASSLQRSSSYEQYF. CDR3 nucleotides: TGCGCCAGCAGCTTGCAGAGATCCAGCTCCTACGAGCAGTACTTC.

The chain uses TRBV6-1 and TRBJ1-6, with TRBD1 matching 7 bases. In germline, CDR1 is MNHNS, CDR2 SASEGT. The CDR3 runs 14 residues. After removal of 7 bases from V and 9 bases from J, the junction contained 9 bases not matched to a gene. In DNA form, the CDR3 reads TGTGCCAGCACCCCCGGGACAGACCTTTCACCCCTCCACTTT. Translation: CASTPGTDLSPLHF.

The DNA for the CDR3 is TGTGCCAGTAGTATTAAGGGGGTTCAGCCCCAGCATTTT. Translating gives CASSIKGVQPQHF. The chain carries TRBV19 and TRBJ1-5, with D possibly TRBD1 on 6 matching bases. Germline CDR1 is LNHDA and CDR2 is SQIVND (reference sequence). The CDR3 sequence is 13 residues long. Trimming took 3 bases from V and 6 from J, leaving 9 bases between them.

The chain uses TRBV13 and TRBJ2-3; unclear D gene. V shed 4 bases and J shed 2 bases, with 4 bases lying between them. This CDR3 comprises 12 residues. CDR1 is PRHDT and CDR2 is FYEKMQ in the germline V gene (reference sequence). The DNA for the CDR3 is TGTGCCAGCAGCTACTACACAGATACGCAGTATTTT. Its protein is CASSYYTDTQYF.

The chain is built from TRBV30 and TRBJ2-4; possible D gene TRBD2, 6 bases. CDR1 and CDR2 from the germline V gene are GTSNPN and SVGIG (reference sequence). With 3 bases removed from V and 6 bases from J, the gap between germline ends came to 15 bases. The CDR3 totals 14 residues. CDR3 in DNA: TGTGCCTGGAGCCCGGGGTTCGGGGGAAACATTCAGTACTTC. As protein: CAWSPGFGGNIQYF. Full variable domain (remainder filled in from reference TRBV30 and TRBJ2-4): SQTIHQWPATLVQPVGSPLSLECTVEGTSNPNLYWYRQAAGRGLQLLFYSVGIGQISSEVPQNLSASRPQDRQFILSSKKLLLSDSGFYLCAWSPGFGGNIQYFGAGTRLSVL.

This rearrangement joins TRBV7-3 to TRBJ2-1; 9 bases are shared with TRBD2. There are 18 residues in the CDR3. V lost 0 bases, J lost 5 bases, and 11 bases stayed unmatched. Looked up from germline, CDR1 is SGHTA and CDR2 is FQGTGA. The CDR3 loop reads CASSLTGGSGRYNNEQFF. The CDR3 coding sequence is TGTGCCAGCAGCTTAACCGGGGGTAGCGGGAGATACAACAATGAGCAGTTCTTC.

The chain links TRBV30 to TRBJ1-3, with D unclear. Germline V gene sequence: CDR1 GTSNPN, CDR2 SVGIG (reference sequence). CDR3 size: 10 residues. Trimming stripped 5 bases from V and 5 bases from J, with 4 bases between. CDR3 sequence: CAWGRNTIYF. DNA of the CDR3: TGTGCCTGGGGACGAAACACCATATATTTT.

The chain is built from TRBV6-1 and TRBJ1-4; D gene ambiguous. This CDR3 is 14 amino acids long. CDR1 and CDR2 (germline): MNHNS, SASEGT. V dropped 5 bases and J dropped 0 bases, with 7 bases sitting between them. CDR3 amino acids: CASSHDTTNEKLFF. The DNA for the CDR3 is TGTGCCAGCAGTCACGATACAACTAATGAAAAACTGTTTTTT.

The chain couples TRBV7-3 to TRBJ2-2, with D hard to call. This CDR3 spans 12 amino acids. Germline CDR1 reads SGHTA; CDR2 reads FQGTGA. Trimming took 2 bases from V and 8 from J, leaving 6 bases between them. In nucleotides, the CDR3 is TGTGCCAGCAGCTTAGAAACTGGGGAGCTGTTTTTT. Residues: CASSLETGELFF.

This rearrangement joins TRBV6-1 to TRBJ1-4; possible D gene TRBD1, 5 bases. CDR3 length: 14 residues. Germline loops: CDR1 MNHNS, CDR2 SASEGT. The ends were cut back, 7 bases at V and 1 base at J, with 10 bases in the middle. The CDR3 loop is CASNSDITNEKLFF. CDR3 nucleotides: TGTGCCAGCAACTCGGACATAACTAATGAAAAACTGTTTTTT.

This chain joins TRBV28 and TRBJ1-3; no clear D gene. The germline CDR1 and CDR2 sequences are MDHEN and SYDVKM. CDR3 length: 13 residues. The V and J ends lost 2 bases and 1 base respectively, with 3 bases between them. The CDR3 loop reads CASSLGSGNTIYF. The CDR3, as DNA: TGTGCCAGCAGTTTAGGGTCTGGAAACACCATATATTTT.

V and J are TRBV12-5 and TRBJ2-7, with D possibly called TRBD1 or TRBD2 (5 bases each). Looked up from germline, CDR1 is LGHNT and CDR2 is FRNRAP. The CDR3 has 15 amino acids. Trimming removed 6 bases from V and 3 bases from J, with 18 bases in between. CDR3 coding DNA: TGTGCTAGTGGCCCCGGGGCAGGGTGGGACTACGAGCAGTACTTC. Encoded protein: CASGPGAGWDYEQYF.

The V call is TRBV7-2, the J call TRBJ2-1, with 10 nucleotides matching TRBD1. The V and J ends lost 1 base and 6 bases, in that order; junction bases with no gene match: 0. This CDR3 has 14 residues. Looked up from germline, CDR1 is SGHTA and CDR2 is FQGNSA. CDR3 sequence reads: CASSLGQGANEQFF. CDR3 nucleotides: TGTGCCAGCAGCTTAGGACAGGGGGCCAATGAGCAGTTCTTC.

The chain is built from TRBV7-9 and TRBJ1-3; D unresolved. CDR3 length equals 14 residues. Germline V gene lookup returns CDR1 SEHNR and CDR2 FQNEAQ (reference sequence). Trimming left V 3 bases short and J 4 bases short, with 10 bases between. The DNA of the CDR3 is TGTGCCAGCAGCTTTTTCGATGCAGGAAACACCATATATTTT. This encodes CASSFFDAGNTIYF.

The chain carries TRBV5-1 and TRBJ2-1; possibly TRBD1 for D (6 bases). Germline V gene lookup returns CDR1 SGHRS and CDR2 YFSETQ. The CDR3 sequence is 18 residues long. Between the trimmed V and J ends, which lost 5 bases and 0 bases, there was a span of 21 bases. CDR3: CASSTRGPGVDSYNEQFF. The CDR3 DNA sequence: TGCGCCAGCAGTACCAGAGGACCAGGGGTCGACTCCTACAATGAGCAGTTCTTC.

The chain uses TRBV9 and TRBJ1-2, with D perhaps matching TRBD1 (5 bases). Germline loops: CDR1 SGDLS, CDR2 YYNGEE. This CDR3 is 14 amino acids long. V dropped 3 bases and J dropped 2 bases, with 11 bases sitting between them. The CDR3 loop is CASSANTGNYGYTF. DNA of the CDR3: TGTGCCAGCAGCGCCAATACAGGAAACTATGGCTACACCTTC.

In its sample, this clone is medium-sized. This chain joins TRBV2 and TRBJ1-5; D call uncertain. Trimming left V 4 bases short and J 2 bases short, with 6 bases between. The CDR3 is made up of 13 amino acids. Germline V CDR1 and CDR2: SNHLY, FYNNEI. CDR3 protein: CASSGPRNQPQHF. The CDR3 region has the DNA TGTGCCAGCAGTGGCCCACGCAATCAGCCCCAGCATTTT.

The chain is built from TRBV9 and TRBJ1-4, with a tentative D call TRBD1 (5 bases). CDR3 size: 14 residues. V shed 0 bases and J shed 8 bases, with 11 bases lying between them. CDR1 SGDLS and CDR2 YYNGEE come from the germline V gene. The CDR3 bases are TGTGCCAGCAGCGTAGCCGGGACCGCAGAAAAACTGTTTTTT. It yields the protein CASSVAGTAEKLFF.

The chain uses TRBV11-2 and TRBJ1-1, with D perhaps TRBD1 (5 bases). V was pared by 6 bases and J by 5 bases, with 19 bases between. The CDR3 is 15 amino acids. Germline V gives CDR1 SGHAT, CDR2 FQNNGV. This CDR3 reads CASSHSEAGGTEAFF. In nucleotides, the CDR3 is TGTGCCAGCAGTCACTCGGAGGCCGGGGGTACTGAAGCTTTCTTT.

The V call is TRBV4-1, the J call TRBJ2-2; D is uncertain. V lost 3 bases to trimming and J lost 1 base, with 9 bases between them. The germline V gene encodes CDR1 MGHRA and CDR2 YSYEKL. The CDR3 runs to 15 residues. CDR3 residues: CASSQYGWNTGELFF. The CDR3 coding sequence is TGCGCCAGCAGCCAGTATGGGTGGAACACCGGGGAGCTGTTTTTT.

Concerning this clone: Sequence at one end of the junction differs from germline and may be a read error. CDR3 protein: CASSLGGTSYF. In DNA form, the CDR3 reads TGTGCCAGCAGTTTAGGGGGAACATCTTATTTT. The V gene is TRBV28, the J gene TRBJ1-4; D is possibly TRBD1 (5 bases). Germline V CDR1 and CDR2: MDHEN, SYDVKM. This CDR3 spans 11 amino acids.